This T cell receptor (beta chain) emerged from a study of shared clonotypes between healthy human individuals (dated by TCRdb to the early 2020s). About the investigation overall: The cohort included three men and a couple of women between 18 and 49 years of age. For each donor, three plates each were used for CD4 naive and CD4 memory, two plates were used for CD8 naive, and one plate was used for CD8 memory. Blood TCR repertoires of four to six healthy adults were deeply sequenced to estimate repertoire size and the extent of clonotype sharing between individuals. To increase sequencing depth and limit assay-specific biases, different laboratories used diverse techniques to prepare libraries and sequence TCR repertoires. Between about 0.8 and 9 billion PBMCs per donor were obtained by leukapheresis. Paper-wide results and their limitations: Estimated clonotype richness was generally larger for naive than for memory subsets. Sampling was limited to blood, and TCR repertoires in tissue likely differ from TCR repertoires in blood. The small number of donors limited the genetic and exposure-history diversity represented. Rarefaction of sorted-subset datasets indicated incomplete sequencing despite the large sequencing depth. Sharing across a handful of donors was observed for about 5% of naive CD4, about 3.2% of naive CD8, 2% to 2.5% of memory CD4, and about 0.4% of memory CD8 clonotypes. Pairwise subsampling indicated that sequencing depth was expected to affect the degree of clonotype sharing among donors. Clonotypes shared by all four sorted-subset donors showed higher generation probabilities than non-shared clonotypes.

Trimming removed 3 bases from V and 11 bases from J, leaving 20 bases between the germline ends. CDR1 is given as SGHRS and CDR2 as YFSETQ, both from the germline V gene. Including the terminal cysteine and phenylalanine, the CDR3 comprises 14 residues. Only the CDR3 DNA is retained, 42 bases long and in frame from the first base. Worth noting for this clone: The antigen this receptor binds is unknown. Per-base quality was not reported, and no clone a single base away is much larger than it.

Using the deep immunoSEQ assay, multiplex PCR amplified TCR CDR3 regions from genomic DNA. For each cell subset, the extracted genomic DNA was distributed evenly across all wells of several immunoSEQ 96-well plates, and each plate served as one replicate. Each replicate PCR for sorted subsets received approximately 200 ng genomic DNA, equal to roughly 30,000 T cell genomes. The purified libraries were quantified using a Qubit 3.0 fluorometer, sized with a Bioanalyzer 2100, and then quantified again using the KAPA Library Quantification kit. A separate single-read 150-cycle Illumina NextSeq 550 flow cell was used to sequence each immunoSEQ 96-well plate. The authors processed their data as follows. Because only junctional sequences without quality scores were contained in the immunoSEQ output, filtering matching that applied to full-length reads could not be performed. Sequences were annotated with PyIR, a Python wrapper for IgBLAST v1.9, using IMGT germline references to assign V/J genes and CDR3. Reads were removed for weak V/J assignments (E-value above 1e-6), missing CDR3, stop codons, out-of-frame junctions, or ambiguous translated residues. V3J clonotypes were defined as sequences sharing an identical inferred V gene, J gene, and CDR3 amino acid sequence. The percentage overlap between two repertoires was calculated by dividing the number of shared unique clonotypes by the size of the smaller repertoire. Three approaches were used to assess repertoire richness: RTK rarefaction, the Chao1 estimator, and Recon v2.1 estimates of unobserved clonotypes. Generation probabilities for all TCRbeta clonotypes obtained by the gDNA method from a handful of donors were computed using OLGA. TCRdb limited this immuneACCESS table to in-frame rearrangements with V and J called. A share of clones is missing; checked studies link under half to unresolved V genes, and the rest is unexplained. From that table come the V and J calls and clone size; the DNA was used to work out D and trimming. A total of over a million clones appear in this sample, around three quarters of them only once. The ten largest clones add up to around 0.61% of the sample.

The donors were healthy, HIV-negative adults with no recently reported acute infections or vaccinations. Every donor was a Caucasian adult living in Nashville, Tennessee, USA. CD4+ T cells were enriched by magnetic negative selection, after which naive cells were positively selected on CD45RA and the negative fraction was taken as the memory subset. Blood was obtained by leukapheresis, after which PBMCs were separated by Ficoll-Histopaque density gradient centrifugation and cryopreserved in liquid nitrogen vapor phase. Analytical flow cytometry was used to check the purity and quantity of every magnetically sorted T cell population. From each sorted fraction, genomic DNA was isolated and quantified by UV absorbance on a Nanodrop 2000c.

Sequenced sample: memory CD4+ T cells from PBMCs. The cell subset or site label of this sample denotes: CD45RA-negative fraction. This TCR was recovered from a man aged 18 to 30 in good health. Some clones in this sample may be carry-over from other donors' samples. The rearrangement joined TRBV5-1 to TRBJ2-5; a weak D assignment points to TRBD2 (6 bases agree). The nucleotide sequence reads as follows: TGCGCCAGCAGCTCGCTGCAAAACACCGGGGGTCAGTACTTC. This encodes CASSSLQNTGGQYF.